Listed here are 22 T cell receptor beta chains from one sample, sequenced in a study of blood T cell repertoires in COVID-19 (dated by TCRdb to the early 2020s). Library method: the immunoSEQ multiplex PCR assay. Held by TCRdb, this immuneACCESS table contains in-frame sequences only and omits some clones. Under half of the omission traces to an unresolved V gene where checked; the cause of the rest is unknown. This sample comprises 400,000 to 550,000 clones, roughly nine tenths of them detected only once. The ten largest clones take up over 1.5% of the sample. Sequenced material: PBMCs or T cells enriched from blood (not recorded which). The receptors originated from a woman under 30 with acute COVID-19.

V usage is TRBV11-3 and J usage is TRBJ1-3; D not resolved. Germline-derived CDR1 and CDR2 are SGHNT and YENEEA. The CDR3 covers 16 residues. Trimming shortened V by 4 bases and J by 0 bases, and 13 bases separated the two germline ends. In DNA, the CDR3 is TGTGCCAGCAGCTCCGGGTCGACTGACTCTGGAAACACCATATATTTT. Protein sequence: CASSSGSTDSGNTIYF.

The DNA for the CDR3 is TGTGCCAGCAGCTCAGGGGGATATCAAGGTGGCTACACCTTC. Translating gives CASSSGGYQGGYTF. The chain couples TRBV5-5 to TRBJ1-2; the match to TRBD1 covers 7 bases. The CDR3 spans 14 residues. After removal of 3 bases from V and 7 bases from J, the junction contained 9 bases not matched to a gene. The germline CDR1 and CDR2 sequences are SGHKS and YYEKEE (reference sequence).

The chain is built from TRBV19 and TRBJ1-2; 12 bases fit TRBD1. In germline, CDR1 is LNHDA, CDR2 SQIVND (reference sequence). The CDR3 is 14 residues long. The junction had 3 bases not matched to a gene; V was cut back by 5 bases and J by 5 bases. CDR3 nucleotide sequence: TGTGCCAGTAGTCCGGGACAGGGGGCGTATGGCTACACCTTC. Its translation is CASSPGQGAYGYTF.

The chain employs TRBV11-2 and TRBJ2-2; 8 nucleotides agree with TRBD2. This CDR3 is 15 amino acids long. V was clipped by 5 bases and J by 6 bases; unmatched bases: 8. The germline V gene encodes CDR1 SGHAT and CDR2 FQNNGV. In DNA, the CDR3 is TGTGCCAGCAGCCCGGGACTAGGGGTGGCCGGGGAGCTGTTTTTT. Its protein product is CASSPGLGVAGELFF. The full variable domain, its missing parts supplied by reference TRBV11-2 and TRBJ2-2, is EAGVAQSPRYKIIEKRQSVAFWCNPISGHATLYWYQQILGQGPKLLIQFQNNGVVDDSQLPKDRFSAERLKGVDSTLKIQPAKLEDSAVYLCASSPGLGVAGELFFGEGSRLTVL.

The V and J genes are TRBV2 and TRBJ2-2, with 8 positions matching TRBD1. The CDR3 extends over 16 amino acids. Per germline, CDR1 SNHLY and CDR2 FYNNEI. V gave up 7 bases and J gave up 7 bases; unmatched junction bases: 14. CDR3 nucleotide sequence: TGTGCCAGCATCCGGTTAGGACAGGGCGTGGGCGGGGAGCTGTTTTTT. It specifies CASIRLGQGVGGELFF.

This clone was detected only once. This chain connects TRBV11-2 to TRBJ1-4; TRBD1 matches at 8 bases. J gave up 4 bases and V 5 bases, and 6 bases lay outside the gene matches. Germline CDR1 SGHAT, CDR2 FQNNGV. CDR3 length equals 15 residues. CDR3 nucleotide sequence: TGTGCCAGCAGCCCAAGGACAGGGAGTAATGAAAAACTGTTTTTT. It specifies CASSPRTGSNEKLFF.

The V and J genes are TRBV24-1 and TRBJ1-1; 11 bases agree with TRBD1. The V segment lost 2 bases and the J segment 7 bases; nucleotides outside the gene matches: 8. The CDR3 totals 16 residues. Germline V gene lookup returns CDR1 KGHDR and CDR2 SFDVKD. CDR3 in amino acids: CATSDSGTGGGDEAFF. CDR3 nucleotides: TGTGCCACCAGTGATTCCGGGACAGGGGGTGGGGATGAAGCTTTCTTT.

To note about this clone: In the same sample, other DNA sequences code for this CDR3. The chain recombines TRBV2 with TRBJ1-2; D may be TRBD1 (6 bases). The germline V gene has CDR1 SNHLY and CDR2 FYNNEI. V dropped 4 bases and J dropped 2 bases, with 8 bases sitting between them. The CDR3 spans 13 residues. In DNA form, the CDR3 reads TGTGCCAGCAGTGGACAGGTGAACTATGGCTACACCTTC. Its translation: CASSGQVNYGYTF. Full variable domain (outside the CDR3, taken from reference TRBV2 and TRBJ1-2): EPEVTQTPSHQVTQMGQEVILRCVPISNHLYFYWYRQILGQKVEFLVSFYNNEISEKSEIFDDQFSVERPDGSNFTLKIRSTKLEDSAMYFCASSGQVNYGYTFGSGTRLTVV.

The chain joins TRBV29-1 to TRBJ1-2; D gene unclear. V was shortened by 6 bases and J by 4 bases, with 9 bases between the two germline ends. Germline V gene data show CDR1 as SQVTM and CDR2 as ANQGSEA. The CDR3 spans 11 residues. The CDR3 loop is CSVDMTYGYTF. The CDR3 nucleotides read TGCAGCGTCGACATGACCTATGGCTACACCTTC.

The chain employs TRBV5-5 and TRBJ2-7; TRBD1 might be the D (6 bases). V lost 4 bases and J 0 bases, leaving 11 bases between the germline ends. From germline, CDR1 is SGHKS and CDR2 YYEKEE (reference sequence). The CDR3 totals 14 residues. The CDR3 DNA reads TGTGCCAGCAGCCATCGACAGGTCTCCTACGAGCAGTACTTC. Amino acid sequence: CASSHRQVSYEQYF.

This chain connects TRBV29-1 to TRBJ2-5, with 7 bases matching TRBD1. Germline V lookup: CDR1 SQVTM, CDR2 ANQGSEA. The junction had 6 bases not matched to a gene; V was cut back by 7 bases and J by 4 bases. The CDR3 has 12 residues. The CDR3 DNA reads as TGCAGCGCGCTAGGGACAGCAGAGACCCAGTACTTC. Translating it yields CSALGTAETQYF.

The gene calls are TRBV20-1 and TRBJ2-7, with D possibly matching TRBD2 (5 bases). The CDR3 loop spans 11 amino acids. Trimming removed 3 bases from V and 4 bases from J, with 7 bases in between. Germline CDR1 reads DFQATT; CDR2 reads SNEGSKA (reference sequence). The CDR3 DNA is TGCAGTGCTAGGGAGGATTACGAGCAGTACTTC. The encoded protein is CSAREDYEQYF.

This clone has just a few counts. V is TRBV12-3 or TRBV12-4 and J is TRBJ2-7, with a tentative D call TRBD2 (5 bases). The germline V and J ends were trimmed by 3 bases and 0 bases, with 6 bases remaining between them. The CDR3 runs 13 residues. CDR3 sequence: CASSFGNSYEQYF. The CDR3 DNA follows: TGTGCCAGCAGTTTCGGGAACTCCTACGAGCAGTACTTC.

The sample holds one count of this clone. The chain carries TRBV25-1 and TRBJ1-2; D perhaps matches TRBD1 (5 bases). V shed 5 bases and J shed 5 bases, with 12 bases lying between them. Per germline, CDR1 MGHDK and CDR2 SYGVNS. This CDR3 comprises 13 residues. The CDR3 bases are TGTGCCAGCAGTTTTGGGGGGTCGTATGGCTACACCTTC. Protein sequence: CASSFGGSYGYTF.

V is TRBV5-1 and J is TRBJ1-1, with D unresolved. The V end lost 4 bases, the J end lost 2 bases, and 12 bases lay between the germline ends. The CDR3 loop spans 14 amino acids. Per the germline V gene, CDR1 is SGHRS and CDR2 is YFSETQ. Here the CDR3 DNA reads TGCGCCAGCAGCCGGCGACGGGAAAACACTGAAGCTTTCTTT. This encodes CASSRRRENTEAFF.

The chain uses TRBV12-3 or TRBV12-4 and TRBJ1-1; D gene ambiguous. V was shortened by 10 bases and J by 1 base, with 10 bases between the two germline ends. The length of the CDR3 is 12 residues. CDR3 sequence reads: CANAPGNTEAFF. The CDR3 nucleotides are TGTGCCAATGCCCCCGGGAACACTGAAGCTTTCTTT.

V gene TRBV3-1 (or the pseudogene TRBV3-2) combines with J gene TRBJ2-7; 9 nucleotides align to TRBD2. Germline V gene data show CDR1 as LGHDT and CDR2 as YNNKEL (reference sequence). After removal of 3 bases from V and 6 bases from J, the junction contained 6 bases not matched to a gene. The CDR3 runs 14 residues. This CDR3 reads CASSQGSGRREQYF. In DNA, the CDR3 is TGTGCCAGCAGCCAGGGTAGCGGGAGACGCGAGCAGTACTTC.

The V call is TRBV18, the J call TRBJ1-5, with 9 bases that match TRBD1. Trimming removed 5 bases from V and 3 bases from J; junction bases left unmatched: 11. CDR1 is KGHSH, CDR2 LQKENI, per germline. This CDR3 comprises 17 residues. CDR3 bases: TGTGCCAGCTCAAAAGCGACGGGGACAGGGCACAATCAGCCCCAGCATTTT. As protein: CASSKATGTGHNQPQHF.

This chain connects TRBV5-5 to TRBJ1-6; D is uncertain. Per the germline V gene, CDR1 is SGHKS and CDR2 is YYEKEE (reference sequence). CDR3 size: 15 residues. Trimming cost V 2 bases and J 10 bases, with 16 bases left between them. CDR3 DNA: TGTGCCAGCAGCTTATACAGTCTTATGCAGTCACCCCTCCACTTT. It translates to CASSLYSLMQSPLHF.

A single count supports this clone. The chain links TRBV29-1 to TRBJ2-5; 11 positions match TRBD2. V was pared by 0 bases and J by 3 bases, with 9 bases of the junction left unmatched. Germline CDR1 and CDR2: SQVTM and ANQGSEA. The CDR3 loop spans 17 amino acids. The CDR3 nucleotides read TGCAGCGTTGAAGATCGTAGCGGGAGGGGTTTTGAAGAGACCCAGTACTTC. Its translation: CSVEDRSGRGFEETQYF.

This clone was seen only once. The rearrangement links TRBV24-1 to TRBJ1-4; D is ambiguous. There are 15 residues in the CDR3. Trimming shortened V by 5 bases and J by 0 bases, and 9 bases separated the two germline ends. CDR1 KGHDR and CDR2 SFDVKD come from the germline V gene. The CDR3 here is CATSARDATNEKLFF. For the CDR3, the DNA is TGTGCCACCAGTGCGCGCGATGCAACTAATGAAAAACTGTTTTTT.

J is TRBJ2-1 and V is TRBV7-9, with 7 bases aligning to TRBD2. Germline V gene lookup returns CDR1 SEHNR and CDR2 FQNEAQ (reference sequence). V shed 2 bases and J 7 bases; nucleotides not matched to a gene: 2. The CDR3 runs 13 residues. The CDR3 DNA is TGTGCCAGCAGCTTACCGGGGGGTAATGAGCAGTTCTTC. Translating it yields CASSLPGGNEQFF.